This T cell receptor (beta chain) came from a study of cytomegalovirus exposure and HLA in healthy donors. Study observations and caveats: Through in vitro validation, a few CMV-associated chains were shown to be specific for CMV antigens. Most CMV-associated TCR beta chains appeared HLA-restricted in a later analysis.

The CDR3 extends over 16 amino acids. Trimming took 1 base from V and 3 from J, leaving 13 bases between them. Germline V gives CDR1 MGHRA, CDR2 YSYEKL. As regards this clone: Antigen unknown. The sample has other DNA sequences that encode this CDR3 too.

It was with 60 Vbeta and 13 Jbeta primers that the PCR ran. Produced via immunoSEQ multiplex PCR; TCRdb's table is partial and in-frame only. This sample has tens of thousands of clones, with 77% found just once. The sequencing sample was made of PBMCs. The receptor comes from a man aged 50-60 years in good health and CMV-seropositive. The J gene is TRBJ2-1, the V gene TRBV4-1, with D possibly matching TRBD2 (6 bases). CDR3 bases: TGCGCCAGCAGCCAAGGTCGGAGGGCCCTCTACAATGAGCAGTTCTTC. The encoded protein is CASSQGRRALYNEQFF.